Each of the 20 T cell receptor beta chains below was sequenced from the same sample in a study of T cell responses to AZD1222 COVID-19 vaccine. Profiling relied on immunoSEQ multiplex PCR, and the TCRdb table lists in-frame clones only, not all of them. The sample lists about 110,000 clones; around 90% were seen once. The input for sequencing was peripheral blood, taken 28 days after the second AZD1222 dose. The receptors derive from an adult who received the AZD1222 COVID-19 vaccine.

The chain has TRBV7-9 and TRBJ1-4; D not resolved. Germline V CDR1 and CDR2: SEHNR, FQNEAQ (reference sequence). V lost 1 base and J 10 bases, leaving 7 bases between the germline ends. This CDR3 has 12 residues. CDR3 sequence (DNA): TGTGCCAGCAGCTTAGGCGAGGCAAAACTGTTTTTT. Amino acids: CASSLGEAKLFF.

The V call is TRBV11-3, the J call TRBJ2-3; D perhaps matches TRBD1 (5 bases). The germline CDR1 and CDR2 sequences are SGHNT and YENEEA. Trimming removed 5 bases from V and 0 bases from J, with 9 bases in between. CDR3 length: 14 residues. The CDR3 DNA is TGTGCCAGCAGCAGAGACAGCAGCACAGATACGCAGTATTTT. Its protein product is CASSRDSSTDTQYF.

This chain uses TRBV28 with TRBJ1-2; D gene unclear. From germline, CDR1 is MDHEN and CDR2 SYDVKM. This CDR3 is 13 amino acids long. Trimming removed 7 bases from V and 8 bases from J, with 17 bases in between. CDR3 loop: CASTRRSHGGYTF. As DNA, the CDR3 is TGTGCCAGCACCCGAAGGTCGCATGGCGGCTACACCTTC.

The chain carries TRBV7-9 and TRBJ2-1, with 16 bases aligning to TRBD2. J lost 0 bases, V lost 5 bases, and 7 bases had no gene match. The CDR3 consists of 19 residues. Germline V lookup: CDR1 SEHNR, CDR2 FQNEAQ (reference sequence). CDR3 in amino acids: CASSTMGLAGGGSYNEQFF. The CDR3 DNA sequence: TGTGCCAGCAGCACAATGGGACTAGCGGGAGGGGGCTCCTACAATGAGCAGTTCTTC.

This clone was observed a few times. DNA for the CDR3: TGTGCCAGCAGTCCCCCTAGTGGGAACTTGAGAACCGGGGAGCTGTTTTTT. Translating it yields CASSPPSGNLRTGELFF. The chain couples TRBV6-6 to TRBJ2-2; D ambiguous. Germline CDR1 reads MNHNY; CDR2 reads SVGAGI (reference sequence). This CDR3 has 17 residues. Between the trimmed V and J ends, which lost 5 bases and 5 bases, there was a span of 21 bases.

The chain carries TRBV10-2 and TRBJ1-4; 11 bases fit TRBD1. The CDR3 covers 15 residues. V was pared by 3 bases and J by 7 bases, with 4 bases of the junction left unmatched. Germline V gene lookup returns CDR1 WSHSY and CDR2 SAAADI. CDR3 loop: CASSDPGQGVEKLFF. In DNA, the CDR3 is TGCGCCAGCAGTGATCCGGGACAGGGGGTTGAAAAACTGTTTTTT.

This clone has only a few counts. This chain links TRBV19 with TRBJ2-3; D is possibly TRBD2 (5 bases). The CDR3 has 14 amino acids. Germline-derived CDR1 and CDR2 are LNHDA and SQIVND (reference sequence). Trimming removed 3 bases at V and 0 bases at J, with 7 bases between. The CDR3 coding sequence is TGTGCCAGTAGTATGAGCGGCAGCACAGATACGCAGTATTTT. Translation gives CASSMSGSTDTQYF.

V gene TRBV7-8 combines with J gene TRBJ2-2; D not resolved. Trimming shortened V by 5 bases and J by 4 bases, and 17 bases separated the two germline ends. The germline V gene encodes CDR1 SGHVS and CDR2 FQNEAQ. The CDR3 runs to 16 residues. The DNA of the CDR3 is TGTGCCAGCAGCCTGTTGACTGTCCTTGCCACCGGGGAGCTGTTTTTT. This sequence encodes CASSLLTVLATGELFF.

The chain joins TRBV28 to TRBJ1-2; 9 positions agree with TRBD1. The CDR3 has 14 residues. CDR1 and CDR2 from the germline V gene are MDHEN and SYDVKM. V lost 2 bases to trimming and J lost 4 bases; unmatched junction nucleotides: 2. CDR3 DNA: TGTGCCAGCAGTTTAGGGACAGGGTCCTATGGCTACACCTTC. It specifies CASSLGTGSYGYTF.

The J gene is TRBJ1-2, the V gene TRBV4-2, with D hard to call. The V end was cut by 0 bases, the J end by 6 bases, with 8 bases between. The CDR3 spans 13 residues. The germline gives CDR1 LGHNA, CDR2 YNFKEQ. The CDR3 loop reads CASSQDGINGYTF. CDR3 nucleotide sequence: TGTGCCAGCAGCCAAGATGGGATAAATGGCTACACCTTC.

CDR3 protein: CASSLGPADGAAFF. CDR3 DNA: TGTGCCAGCAGCTTAGGGCCAGCCGATGGCGCAGCTTTCTTT. The chain carries TRBV7-2 and TRBJ1-1; unclear D gene. The V and J ends lost 1 base and 10 bases respectively, with 16 bases between them. The CDR3 covers 14 residues. Germline V lookup: CDR1 SGHTA, CDR2 FQGNSA.

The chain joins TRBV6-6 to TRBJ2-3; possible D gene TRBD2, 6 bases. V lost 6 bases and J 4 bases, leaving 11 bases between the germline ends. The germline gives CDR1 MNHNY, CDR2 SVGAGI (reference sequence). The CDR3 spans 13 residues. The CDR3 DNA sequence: TGTGCCAGCAGCGGGAGTAGGTCAGATACGCAGTATTTT. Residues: CASSGSRSDTQYF.

For the CDR3, the DNA is TGTGCCTGGGGGCGTGGGGGGTCTGGAAACACCATATATTTT. As protein: CAWGRGGSGNTIYF. This chain connects TRBV30 to TRBJ1-3; tentative D call: TRBD1 (5 bases). Trimming took off 5 bases at V and 1 base at J, with 12 bases between the two ends. The length of the CDR3 is 14 residues. CDR1 is GTSNPN, CDR2 SVGIG, per germline (reference sequence).

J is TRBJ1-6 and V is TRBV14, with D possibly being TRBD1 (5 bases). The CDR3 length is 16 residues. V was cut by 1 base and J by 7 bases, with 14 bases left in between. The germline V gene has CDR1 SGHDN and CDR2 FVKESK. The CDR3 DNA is TGTGCCAGCAGCCAAGTGCTCGGACAATTCAATTCACCCCTCCACTTT. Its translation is CASSQVLGQFNSPLHF. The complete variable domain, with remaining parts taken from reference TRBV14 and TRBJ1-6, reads EAGVTQFPSHSVIEKGQTVTLRCDPISGHDNLYWYRRVMGKEIKFLLHFVKESKQDESGMPNNRFLAERTGGTYSTLKVQPAELEDSGVYFCASSQVLGQFNSPLHFGNGTRLTVT.

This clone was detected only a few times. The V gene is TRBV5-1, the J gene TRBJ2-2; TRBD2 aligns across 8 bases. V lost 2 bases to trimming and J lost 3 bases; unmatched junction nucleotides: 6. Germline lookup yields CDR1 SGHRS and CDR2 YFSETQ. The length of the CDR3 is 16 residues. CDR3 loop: CASSFSGSFDTGELFF. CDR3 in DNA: TGCGCCAGCAGCTTCAGCGGGAGTTTCGACACCGGGGAGCTGTTTTTT.

The CDR3, as DNA: TGTGCCAGCAGCCCACAGGACAGGGACGATGGCTACACCTTC. It yields the protein CASSPQDRDDGYTF. The rearrangement links TRBV4-2 to TRBJ1-2, with 8 bases identical to TRBD1. The V gene end was trimmed by 4 bases and the J gene end by 6 bases; junction bases not matched to a gene: 7. CDR1 and CDR2 from the germline V gene are LGHNA and YNFKEQ. This CDR3 contains 14 residues.

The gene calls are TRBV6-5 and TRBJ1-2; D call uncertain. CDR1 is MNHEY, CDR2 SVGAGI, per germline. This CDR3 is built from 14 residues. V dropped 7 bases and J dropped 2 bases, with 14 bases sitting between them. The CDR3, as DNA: TGTGCCAGCACGCCCCTGGACGGAAACTATGGCTACACCTTC. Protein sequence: CASTPLDGNYGYTF.

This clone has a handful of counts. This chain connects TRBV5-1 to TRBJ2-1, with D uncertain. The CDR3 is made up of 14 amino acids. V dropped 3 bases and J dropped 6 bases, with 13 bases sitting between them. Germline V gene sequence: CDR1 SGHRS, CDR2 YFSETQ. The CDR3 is CASSYLPLGNEQFF. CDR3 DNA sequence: TGCGCCAGCAGCTACCTTCCCCTAGGCAATGAGCAGTTCTTC.

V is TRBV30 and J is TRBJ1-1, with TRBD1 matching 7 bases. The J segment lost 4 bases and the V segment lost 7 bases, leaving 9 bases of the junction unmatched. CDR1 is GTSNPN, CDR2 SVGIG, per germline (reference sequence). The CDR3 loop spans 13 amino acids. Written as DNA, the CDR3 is TGTGCCTCCCTGGAGGGGGCAGGCACTGAAGCTTTCTTT. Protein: CASLEGAGTEAFF. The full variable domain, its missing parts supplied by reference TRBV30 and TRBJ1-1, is SQTIHQWPATLVQPVGSPLSLECTVEGTSNPNLYWYRQAAGRGLQLLFYSVGIGQISSEVPQNLSASRPQDRQFILSSKKLLLSDSGFYLCASLEGAGTEAFFGQGTRLTVV.

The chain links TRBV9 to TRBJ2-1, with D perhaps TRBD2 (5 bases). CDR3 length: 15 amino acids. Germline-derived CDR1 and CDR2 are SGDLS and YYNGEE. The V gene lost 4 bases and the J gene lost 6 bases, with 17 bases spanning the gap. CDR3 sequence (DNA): TGTGCCAGCAGCTTTATAGGATCACTAGGCAATGAGCAGTTCTTC. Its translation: CASSFIGSLGNEQFF.